Listed below are T cell receptor beta chains from one sample, sequenced in a study of blood T cell repertoires in COVID-19. Using immunoSEQ multiplex PCR, the repertoire was profiled, and TCRdb retains in-frame clones only, with some absent. The sample holds about 190,000 clones, about 88% seen once. The sequencing sample was made of peripheral blood. Every receptor here comes from a man in his forties or fifties with active or convalescent COVID-19. Each CDR3 is given with its conserved first and last residue. The D gene is left open where the match is weak. Rows give clone size only sometimes, using once, few, many, or a class for an expanded clone.

TRBJ1-1 | TRBV19 | - | - | TGTGCCAGTAGTACGTGGGGGGGGAACACTGAAGCTTTCTTT | CASSTWGGNTEAFF
TRBJ2-7 | TRBV27 | TRBD2 | - | TGTGCCAGCAGCTCGTCGGGGGGGACCCACGAGCAGTACTTC | CASSSSGGTHEQYF
TRBJ1-2 | TRBV5-6 | TRBD1 | - | TGTGCCAGCAGGGGGACAGGGAGCTATGGCTACACCTTC | CASRGTGSYGYTF
TRBJ2-5 | TRBV28 | TRBD2 | - | TGTGCCAGCAGTTTCCAGCCGGGACTAGCGGGGATAATGTACCAAGAGACCCAGTACTTC | CASSFQPGLAGIMYQETQYF
TRBJ1-1 | TRBV6-6 | - | few | TGTGCCAGCAATCTAAACACTGAAGCTTTCTTT | CASNLNTEAFF
TRBJ1-5 | TRBV19 | TRBD1 | - | TGTGCCAGTAGCTCGGGACAGTATAGCAATCAGCCCCAGCATTTT | CASSSGQYSNQPQHF
TRBJ1-4 | TRBV10-3 | TRBD1 | - | TGTGCCATCAGTGGCAAAGGACAGGGGACTGGTGAAAAACTGTTTTTT | CAISGKGQGTGEKLFF
TRBJ2-6 | TRBV11-3 | TRBD2 | - | TGTGCCAGCAGCTTACAATTCGGCGGGAGATCTGGGGCCAACGTCCTGACTTTC | CASSLQFGGRSGANVLTF
TRBJ2-2 | TRBV24-1 | TRBD1 | - | TGTGCCACCAGTGATCCCAGGACAGGGCCGGCCGGGGAGCTGTTTTTT | CATSDPRTGPAGELFF
TRBJ1-2 | TRBV7-2 | TRBD1 | - | TGTGCCAGCAGCCCTCAGGCGGGACAGGGATTGAAAGGCTACACCTTC | CASSPQAGQGLKGYTF
TRBJ1-3 | TRBV5-1 | - | - | TGCGCCAGCAGCTTGGACAACTCTGGAAACACCATATATTTT | CASSLDNSGNTIYF
TRBJ1-4 | TRBV15 | - | - | TGTGCCACCACTCCGGGACAAATGAATGAAAAACTGTTTTTT | CATTPGQMNEKLFF
TRBJ2-7 | TRBV11-2 | - | - | TGTGCCAGCAGCTTAGTGGGGCAATTTTACGAGCAGTACTTC | CASSLVGQFYEQYF
TRBJ2-7 | TRBV4-3 | TRBD2 | few | TGCGCCAGCAGCCAAGATAGGGACTACCGAAGCAGCGGGCTATCCTACGAGCAGTACTTC | CASSQDRDYRSSGLSYEQYF
TRBJ2-7 | TRBV29-1 | TRBD1 | - | TGCAGCGGGGGACAGGGTGGGGCCTACGAGCAGTACTTC | CSGGQGGAYEQYF
TRBJ2-7 | TRBV5-1 | TRBD2 | - | TGCGCCAGCAGCCCGACTAGCGGGACGACTTCCTACGAGCAGTACTTC | CASSPTSGTTSYEQYF
TRBJ2-1 | TRBV19 | TRBD1 | few | TGTGCCAGTAGCCTTCCCGGGACAGGGGTAAGGGGGACCTACAATGAGCAGTTCTTC | CASSLPGTGVRGTYNEQFF
TRBJ2-5 | TRBV7-2 | TRBD1 | - | TGTGCCAGCAGCTTCCAGGGGGCAGGCAGGGAGACCCAGTACTTC | CASSFQGAGRETQYF
TRBJ2-2 | TRBV2 | - | - | TGTGCCAGTATGACGGACATTAACACCGGGGAGCTGTTTTTT | CASMTDINTGELFF
TRBJ1-1 | TRBV27 | - | - | TGTGCCAGCAGTTTATCCCCATTGTTCGGAGGGAACGGATACATGAACACTGAAGCTTTCTTT | CASSLSPLFGGNGYMNTEAFF
TRBJ2-2 | TRBV11-1 | TRBD2 | - | TGTGCCAGCAGCCCTAGACTAGCGGGAGTAACCGGGGAGCTGTTTTTT | CASSPRLAGVTGELFF
TRBJ2-7 | TRBV29-1 | - | - | TGCAGCGTTGATTCCGGGGGTTACGAGCAGTACTTC | CSVDSGGYEQYF
TRBJ1-1 | TRBV11-2 | - | few | TGTGCCAGCAGCCCGACAAACATGAACACTGAAGCTTTCTTT | CASSPTNMNTEAFF
TRBJ1-5 | TRBV16 | - | - | TGTGCCAGCAGCCCTTCGACAGACAATCAGCCCCAGCATTTT | CASSPSTDNQPQHF
TRBJ2-5 | TRBV27 | - | - | TGTGCCGGCGCCAGGGATTCGCAAGAGACCCAGTACTTC | CAGARDSQETQYF
TRBJ1-3 | TRBV10-3 | TRBD1 | few | TGTGCCACCAGACAGGGGAACGGTGGAAACACCATATATTTT | CATRQGNGGNTIYF
TRBJ1-5 | TRBV19 | - | - | TGTGCCAGTAAGGGTGGGGGCGGCAATCAGCCCCAGCATTTT | CASKGGGGNQPQHF
TRBJ1-2 | TRBV29-1 | - | - | TGCAGCGTCTCGGGAACTGTGCCCGGTAGCTATGGCTACACCTTC | CSVSGTVPGSYGYTF
TRBJ1-1 | TRBV6-5 | - | - | TGTGCCAGCAGGCGGGACACTGAAGCTTTCTTT | CASRRDTEAFF
TRBJ2-7 | TRBV2 | TRBD1 | - | TGTGCCAGCAGTAGAACAGGGGTGGAGTTCTTC | CASSRTGVEFF
TRBJ2-7 | TRBV9 | - | - | TGTGCCAGCAGCGTATTGACACGAAGCGAGCAGTACTTC | CASSVLTRSEQYF
TRBJ1-2 | TRBV12-5 | TRBD1 | - | TGTGCTAGTGGACCCGGGGGGGACAGTTTTTTTTATGGCTACACCTTC | CASGPGGDSFFYGYTF
TRBJ2-3 | TRBV5-4 | TRBD1 | - | TGTGCCAGCAGCTTGGAACAGGGGCTGGGAGATACGCAGTATTTT | CASSLEQGLGDTQYF
TRBJ1-4 | TRBV5-1 | - | - | TGCGCCAGCAGCTTGGCCCGCGGGTCTAATGAAAAACTGTTTTTT | CASSLARGSNEKLFF
TRBJ2-1 | TRBV27 | TRBD2 | once | TGTGCCAGCAGTTCAGCCCTTAGCGGGGTTCACTACAATGAGCAGTTCTTC | CASSSALSGVHYNEQFF
TRBJ1-2 | TRBV28 | - | - | TGTGCCAGCGGGCTCTTTTCTCCGTTCACTAACTATGGCTACACCTTC | CASGLFSPFTNYGYTF
TRBJ1-2 | TRBV2 | TRBD1 | - | TGTGCCAGCAGTGGGGGGGACAGTTATGGCTACACCTTC | CASSGGDSYGYTF
TRBJ2-3 | TRBV18 | - | - | TGTGCCAGCTCCCTCAGGGGCCCAGATACGCAGTATTTT | CASSLRGPDTQYF
TRBJ2-5 | TRBV5-6 | TRBD1 | medium-sized | TGTGCCAGCAGCCAGGGGGCATGGGAGACCCAGTACTTC | CASSQGAWETQYF
TRBJ1-2 | TRBV9 | TRBD1 | - | TGTGCCAGCAGCGCCGGAGGGACAGGGCTAGGCTACACCTTC | CASSAGGTGLGYTF
TRBJ1-1 | TRBV7-6 | TRBD1 | - | TGTGCCAGCAGCATAAGACAGGGGGTGAACACTGAAGCTTTCTTT | CASSIRQGVNTEAFF
TRBJ1-2 | TRBV6-5 | - | - | TGTGCCAGCACCGACCGACGGAGGGGCTATGGCTACACCTTC | CASTDRRRGYGYTF
TRBJ1-1 | TRBV3-1/TRBV3-2 | TRBD1 | - | TGTGCCAGCAGCGAAACGGGACAGGGGAACACTGAAGCTTTCTTT | CASSETGQGNTEAFF
TRBJ2-1 | TRBV20-1 | TRBD2 | - | TGCAGTGCTAGTGGGGCTAGCGGGGGGGCTATATCCTACAATGAGCAGTTCTTC | CSASGASGGAISYNEQFF
TRBJ1-2 | TRBV3-1/TRBV3-2 | - | - | TGTGCCAGCAGCCAAGTCTGGGGAGTTCGAGATGGCTACACCTTC | CASSQVWGVRDGYTF
TRBJ2-1 | TRBV11-3 | TRBD2 | few | TGTGCCAGCAGCTCCTACGAGCGGGAGATGGGTAATGAGCAGTTCTTC | CASSSYEREMGNEQFF
TRBJ1-1 | TRBV20-1 | - | - | TGCAGTGCTAGTCGAGGGACTGAAGCTTTCTTT | CSASRGTEAFF
TRBJ1-3 | TRBV19 | TRBD1 | - | TGTGCCAGTAAAACAGGGGGCGCGAACACCATATATTTT | CASKTGGANTIYF
TRBJ1-1 | TRBV19 | - | - | TGTGCCAGTACCCCGGGAACGCTAGGGAACACTGAAGCTTTCTTT | CASTPGTLGNTEAFF
TRBJ2-2 | TRBV7-9 | - | - | TGTGCCAGCAGCTTAGAAGCGGGACAGAACACCGGGGAGCTGTTTTTT | CASSLEAGQNTGELFF
TRBJ2-1 | TRBV5-1 | TRBD2 | - | TGCGCCAGCAGCTTTTTACTAGCGGGGGTCTACAATGAGCAGTTCTTC | CASSFLLAGVYNEQFF
TRBJ1-2 | TRBV4-2 | - | - | TGTGCCAGCAGCCCTGAGGCAGGGGTAAGTCAGGGCTATGGCTACACCTTC | CASSPEAGVSQGYGYTF
TRBJ2-7 | TRBV27 | - | - | TGTGCCAGCAGTTTACGAGCAGGGGCGTCCTACGAGCAGTACTTC | CASSLRAGASYEQYF
TRBJ1-1 | TRBV27 | TRBD1 | - | TGTGCCAGCAGTTTATCGGGCCATCCGGGACAGGGGAGGTGGTCTGAAGCTTTCTTT | CASSLSGHPGQGRWSEAFF
TRBJ2-2 | TRBV27 | - | - | TGTGCCAGCAGTTTAACCGCTCACAGGGTGACCGGGGAGCTGTTTTTT | CASSLTAHRVTGELFF
TRBJ2-4 | TRBV28 | - | - | TGTGCCAGCGCCCTGAGGGGGAACGCCAAAAACATTCAGTACTTC | CASALRGNAKNIQYF
TRBJ2-2 | TRBV5-4 | TRBD2 | - | TGTGCCAGCAGCCTAGGGACTAGCGACACCGGGGAGCTGTTTTTT | CASSLGTSDTGELFF
TRBJ1-6 | TRBV19 | - | - | TGTGCCAGTAGTAAGGGGCTTAATTCACCCCTCCACTTT | CASSKGLNSPLHF
TRBJ2-3 | TRBV30 | TRBD2 | - | TGTGCCGTAGCGGGGTTCTCCACAGATACGCAGTATTTT | CAVAGFSTDTQYF
TRBJ1-1 | TRBV28 | TRBD1 | - | TGTGCCAGCAGTTCCCCTCAGGGGGGCGGCACTGAAGCTTTCTTT | CASSSPQGGGTEAFF